The 24 T cell receptor beta chains in this list originate from one sample, sequenced in a study of patients and donors after allogeneic stem cell transplantation. TCRdb re-analysed the RT-PCR reads in MiXCR, keeping a single row per CDR3 protein. The repertoire has some 880,000 distinct CDR3 sequences, roughly 18% of them found once; the top ten carry 6%. Sequencing was carried out using blood, either unsorted or a sorted T cell fraction (not recorded which). The receptors were sampled from a human donor who was either an allogeneic HSCT recipient or a stem cell or donor lymphocyte infusion donor (not recorded which). It is not recorded whose cells these are; they may come from a transplant donor.

This clonotype was seen a few times. The V and J genes are TRBV20-1 and TRBJ1-1, with D unclear. The CDR3 spans 16 residues. The germline CDR1 and CDR2 sequences are DFQATT and SNEGSKA (reference sequence). Deletions cut 4 bases from V and 0 bases from J, with 18 bases between. The CDR3 spells CSAKGTTTLVNTEAFF. As DNA, the CDR3 is TGCAGTGCTAAAGGTACGACGACACTCGTGAACACTGAAGCTTTCTTT.

The chain combines TRBV29-1 with TRBJ2-7; D remains ambiguous. Germline V gene data show CDR1 as SQVTM and CDR2 as ANQGSEA. The CDR3 is made up of 12 amino acids. Deletions cut 6 bases from V and 2 bases from J, with 11 bases between. The CDR3 loop reads CSVASPPYEQYF. CDR3 DNA sequence: TGCAGCGTCGCCAGCCCTCCCTACGAGCAGTACTTC.

This clonotype was counted at least ten times. V usage is TRBV12-3 or TRBV12-4 and J usage is TRBJ1-1; tentative D call: TRBD1 (6 bases). V was cut by 3 bases and J by 4 bases, with 12 bases left in between. The CDR3 consists of 14 residues. The CDR3 region has the DNA TGTGCCAGCAGTTTTAGGGGGTATTTCACTGAAGCTTTCTTT. Translating it yields CASSFRGYFTEAFF.

This clonotype was counted at least ten times. The chain joins TRBV29-1 to TRBJ2-5; 8 bases line up with TRBD1. The V segment lost 6 bases and the J segment 5 bases; nucleotides outside the gene matches: 2. The CDR3 loop spans 11 amino acids. CDR1 is SQVTM and CDR2 is ANQGSEA in the germline V gene. In DNA form, the CDR3 reads TGCAGCGTCCGGGACAGGGAGACCCAGTACTTC. This sequence encodes CSVRDRETQYF.

This clonotype was picked up many times. The rearrangement joins TRBV15 to TRBJ2-2, with D possibly being TRBD2 (5 bases). V was trimmed by 3 bases and J by 2 bases, leaving 19 bases between them. The CDR3 contains 18 residues. The germline V gene has CDR1 LNHNV and CDR2 YYDKDF (reference sequence). The CDR3 DNA is TGTGCCACCAGCAGTCCCGGTGGAGGCCCAGATAACACCGGGGAGCTGTTTTTT. Amino acids: CATSSPGGGPDNTGELFF. The full variable domain, with the rest looked up from reference TRBV15 and TRBJ2-2, is DAMVIQNPRYQVTQFGKPVTLSCSQTLNHNVMYWYQQKSSQAPKLLFHYYDKDFNNEADTPDNFQSRRPNTSFCFLDIRSPGLGDTAMYLCATSSPGGGPDNTGELFFGEGSRLTVL.

This clonotype occurred a few times. The V gene is TRBV20-1, the J gene TRBJ2-1; a weak D match, TRBD2 (5 bases). The CDR3 is 14 amino acids. Looked up from germline, CDR1 is DFQATT and CDR2 is SNEGSKA (reference sequence). The V end lost 0 bases, the J end lost 12 bases, and 18 bases lay between the germline ends. CDR3 DNA: TGCAGTGCTAGAGATTCGGTGGCCCCCAGCGGGCAGTTCTTC. Its protein product is CSARDSVAPSGQFF.

This clonotype was seen a few times. The chain has TRBV12-3 or TRBV12-4 and TRBJ1-1; no definite D call. The CDR3 sequence is 12 residues long. The ends were cut back, 5 bases at V and 6 bases at J, with 10 bases in the middle. CDR3 in amino acids: CASSGLTAEAFF. Written as DNA, the CDR3 is TGTGCCAGCAGTGGACTGACGGCTGAAGCTTTCTTT.

The chain is built from TRBV15 and TRBJ1-2; D is ambiguous. V lost 3 bases and J lost 7, with 6 bases in between. The CDR3 extends over 11 amino acids. Germline V lookup: CDR1 LNHNV, CDR2 YYDKDF (reference sequence). The CDR3 DNA follows: TGTGCCACCAGCAGGGGAATTGGCTACACCTTC. Translation: CATSRGIGYTF.

This clonotype has more than one count but fewer than ten. V usage is TRBV20-1 and J usage is TRBJ2-5; D gene uncertain. The CDR3 loop spans 12 amino acids. CDR1 is DFQATT and CDR2 is SNEGSKA in the germline V gene (reference sequence). Between the trimmed V and J ends, which lost 3 bases and 2 bases, there was a span of 7 bases. The CDR3 here is CSASTLQETQYF. The CDR3 DNA follows: TGCAGTGCTAGTACCTTACAAGAGACCCAGTACTTC.

This clonotype has only a few counts. The V gene is TRBV27, the J gene TRBJ1-1, with D hard to call. CDR3 length equals 13 residues. Germline V gene data show CDR1 as MNHEY and CDR2 as SMNVEV (reference sequence). Trimming took 6 bases from V and 6 from J, leaving 14 bases between them. This CDR3 is CASSEPRRAEAFF. The CDR3 DNA follows: TGTGCCAGCAGCGAACCCCGGAGGGCTGAAGCTTTCTTT.

The CDR3 is CASSGAPWGLPFF. The CDR3 nucleotides read TGTGCCAGCAGTGGAGCCCCCTGGGGTTTGCCGTTCTTC. The V gene is TRBV25-1, the J gene TRBJ2-1; D gene ambiguous. V lost 4 bases, J lost 15 bases, and 19 bases lay in between. The germline gives CDR1 MGHDK, CDR2 SYGVNS. This CDR3 contains 13 residues.

V is TRBV7-9 and J is TRBJ2-4; 7 nucleotides align to TRBD1. V was pared by 3 bases and J by 3 bases, with 2 bases of the junction left unmatched. Germline loops: CDR1 SEHNR, CDR2 FQNEAQ (reference sequence). This CDR3 contains 14 residues. The CDR3 DNA reads TGTGCCAGCAGCTTTGGGACAGACAAAAACATTCAGTACTTC. It translates to CASSFGTDKNIQYF.

The rearrangement links TRBV9 to TRBJ2-7; TRBD2 might be the D (6 bases). The V gene lost 0 bases and the J gene lost 6 bases, with 10 bases spanning the gap. CDR1 and CDR2 (germline): SGDLS, YYNGEE. The CDR3 is 13 residues long. The CDR3 sequence: CASSVGRASEQYF. For the CDR3, the DNA is TGTGCCAGCAGCGTAGGGAGGGCCAGCGAGCAGTACTTC.

This clonotype was counted ten times or more. This chain's CDR3 is CASRGSNTGELFF. CDR3 nucleotides: TGTGCCAGTCGAGGGTCGAACACCGGGGAGCTGTTTTTT. The J gene is TRBJ2-2, the V gene TRBV6-1, with D maybe TRBD2 (5 bases). Trimming shortened V by 9 bases and J by 0 bases, and 8 bases separated the two germline ends. The CDR3 sequence is 13 residues long. Germline assignment: CDR1 MNHNS and CDR2 SASEGT.

V and J are TRBV7-6 and TRBJ1-2, with 7 bases identical to TRBD1. CDR1 and CDR2 from the germline V gene are SGHVS and FNYEAQ. This CDR3 has 12 residues. J lost 8 bases, V lost 5 bases, and 5 bases had no gene match. CDR3 protein: CASSMRGRGYTF. CDR3 bases: TGTGCCAGCAGCATGAGGGGGCGCGGCTACACCTTC.

This clonotype was seen a handful of times. The chain combines TRBV7-2 with TRBJ2-1; D is perhaps TRBD1 (5 bases). The CDR3 length is 16 residues. Germline V gene sequence: CDR1 SGHTA, CDR2 FQGNSA. Trimming stripped 3 bases from V and 0 bases from J, with 12 bases between. CDR3 residues: CASSFTGSSSYNEQFF. The CDR3 region has the DNA TGTGCCAGCAGCTTTACAGGTTCAAGCTCCTACAATGAGCAGTTCTTC.

This clonotype was detected ten times or more. This chain uses TRBV9 with TRBJ2-3; possibly TRBD1 or TRBD2 for D (5 bases each). The CDR3 has 14 amino acids. CDR1 SGDLS and CDR2 YYNGEE come from the germline V gene. Trimming shortened V by 4 bases and J by 0 bases, and 9 bases separated the two germline ends. Here the CDR3 DNA reads TGTGCCAGCAGCCCGTGGGGGAGCACAGATACGCAGTATTTT. This translates into CASSPWGSTDTQYF.

This clonotype was picked up a small number of times. The chain employs TRBV7-2 and TRBJ2-3; D perhaps matches TRBD1 (5 bases). CDR3 length equals 14 residues. V was clipped by 5 bases and J by 2 bases, with 11 bases between them. Germline V CDR1 and CDR2: SGHTA, FQGNSA. The chain's CDR3 is CASSRTLFTDTQYF. Here the CDR3 DNA reads TGTGCCAGCAGCCGGACACTCTTCACAGATACGCAGTATTTT.

This clonotype was seen more than once but under ten times. The chain links TRBV20-1 to TRBJ2-3; D might be TRBD2 (6 bases). V was pared by 0 bases and J by 2 bases, with 9 bases between. In germline, CDR1 is DFQATT, CDR2 SNEGSKA (reference sequence). This CDR3 comprises 14 residues. CDR3 sequence reads: CSARDKGLTDTQYF. CDR3 DNA: TGCAGTGCTAGAGATAAGGGACTCACAGATACGCAGTATTTT.

The chain's CDR3 is CASSLQGGTGSYEQYF. CDR3 DNA: TGTGCCAGCAGCCTCCAGGGCGGTACAGGCTCCTACGAGCAGTACTTC. This chain links TRBV7-3 with TRBJ2-7; perhaps TRBD1 as D (5 bases). The V and J ends lost 5 bases and 0 bases respectively, with 17 bases between them. This CDR3 is 16 amino acids long. Germline V gene lookup returns CDR1 SGHTA and CDR2 FQGTGA.

V is TRBV30 and J is TRBJ2-5; D is ambiguous. The CDR3 consists of 14 residues. V dropped 0 bases and J dropped 2 bases, with 10 bases sitting between them. The germline CDR1 and CDR2 sequences are GTSNPN and SVGIG (reference sequence). In nucleotides, the CDR3 is TGTGCCTGGAGTGTAGGGTTGATTCAAGAGACCCAGTACTTC. This translates into CAWSVGLIQETQYF.

The chain combines TRBV7-3 with TRBJ2-2; the D is unclear. The CDR3 is made up of 14 amino acids. The germline gives CDR1 SGHTA, CDR2 FQGTGA. Deletions cut 1 base from V and 0 bases from J, with 3 bases between. CDR3 coding DNA: TGTGCCAGCAGCTTAATCCCGAACACCGGGGAGCTGTTTTTT. This codes for CASSLIPNTGELFF. The variable domain in full, with the rest retrieved from reference TRBV7-3 and TRBJ2-2, is GAGVSQTPSNKVTEKGKYVELRCDPISGHTALYWYRQSLGQGPEFLIYFQGTGAADDSGLPNDRFFAVRPEGSVSTLKIQRTERGDSAVYLCASSLIPNTGELFFGEGSRLTVL.

At least ten counts were recorded for this clonotype. V and J are TRBV5-1 and TRBJ1-2; a possible D gene is TRBD1 (6 bases). The V end was cut by 5 bases, the J end by 6 bases, with 11 bases between. CDR1 SGHRS and CDR2 YFSETQ come from the germline V gene. The CDR3 loop spans 12 amino acids. CDR3 in DNA: TGCGCCAGCAGTCAGGGGCGAGATGGCTACACCTTC. Its translation: CASSQGRDGYTF.

This clonotype showed up just a few times. This chain joins TRBV11-2 and TRBJ2-1; TRBD1 aligns across 8 bases. The J segment lost 2 bases and the V segment lost 3 bases, leaving 6 bases of the junction unmatched. The germline V gene has CDR1 SGHAT and CDR2 FQNNGV. The CDR3 has 16 amino acids. The CDR3 nucleotides are TGTGCCAGCAGCTTCGATGACAGGGGACCCTACAATGAGCAGTTCTTC. Its translation: CASSFDDRGPYNEQFF.